This T cell receptor (beta chain) is drawn from a study of T cell repertoires in cytomegalovirus infection. Study-wide results and caveats: What dominated the ex vivo response were HLA-C-restricted CMV-specific TCR beta clonotypes.

This clonotype was seen a handful of times. As yet, its antigen is unknown. Per the germline V gene, CDR1 is MNHNY and CDR2 is SVGAGI (reference sequence). CDR3 length: 16 residues. V lost 5 bases to trimming and J lost 5 bases; unmatched junction nucleotides: 7. TCRdb used MiXCR to reprocess the reads, holding one entry per CDR3 protein. The sample gives around 120,000 distinct CDR3 sequences, more than 20% of which show up once; around 32% is in the top ten. Sequenced material: PBMCs, sequenced either directly or after in vitro stimulation (not recorded which). The sequence was obtained from a human donor in good health (CMV status not recorded). Some clones in this sample may be carry-over from other donors' samples. The chain carries TRBV6-6 and TRBJ2-5, with 14 bases identical to TRBD2. The CDR3 reads CASSKGLAGVGETQYF. CDR3 nucleotides: TGTGCCAGCAGTAAGGGACTAGCGGGAGTCGGGGAGACCCAGTACTTC.